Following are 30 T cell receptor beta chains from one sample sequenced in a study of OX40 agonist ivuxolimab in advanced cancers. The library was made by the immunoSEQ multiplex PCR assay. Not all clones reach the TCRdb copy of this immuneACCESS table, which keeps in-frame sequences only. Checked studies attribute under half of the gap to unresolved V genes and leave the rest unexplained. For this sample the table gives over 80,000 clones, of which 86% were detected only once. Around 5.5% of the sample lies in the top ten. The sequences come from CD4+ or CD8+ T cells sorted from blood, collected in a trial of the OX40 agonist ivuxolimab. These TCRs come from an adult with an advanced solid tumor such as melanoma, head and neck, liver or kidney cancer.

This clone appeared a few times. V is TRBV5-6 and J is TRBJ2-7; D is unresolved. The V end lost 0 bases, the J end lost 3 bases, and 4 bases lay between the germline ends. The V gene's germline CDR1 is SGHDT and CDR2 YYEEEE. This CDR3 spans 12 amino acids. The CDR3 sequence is CASSLVNYEQYF. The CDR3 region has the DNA TGTGCCAGCAGCTTGGTCAACTACGAGCAGTACTTC.

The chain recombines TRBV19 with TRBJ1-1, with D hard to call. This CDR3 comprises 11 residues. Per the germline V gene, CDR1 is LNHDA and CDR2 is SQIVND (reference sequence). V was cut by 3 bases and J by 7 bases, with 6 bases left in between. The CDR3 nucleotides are TGTGCCAGTAGTATCGGAGTTGAAGCTTTCTTT. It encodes CASSIGVEAFF.

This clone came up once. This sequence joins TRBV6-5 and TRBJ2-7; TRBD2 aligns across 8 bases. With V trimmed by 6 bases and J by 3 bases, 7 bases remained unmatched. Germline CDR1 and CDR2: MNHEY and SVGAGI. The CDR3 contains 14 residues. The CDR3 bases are TGTGCCAGCAGCCAAGGCGGGAGGTTCTACGAGCAGTACTTC. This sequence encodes CASSQGGRFYEQYF.

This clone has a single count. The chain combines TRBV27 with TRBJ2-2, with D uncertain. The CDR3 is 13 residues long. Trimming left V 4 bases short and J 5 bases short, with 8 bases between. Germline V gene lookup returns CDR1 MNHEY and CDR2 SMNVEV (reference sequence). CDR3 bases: TGTGCCAGCAGTTACAGAAGGACCGGGGAGCTGTTTTTT. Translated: CASSYRRTGELFF.

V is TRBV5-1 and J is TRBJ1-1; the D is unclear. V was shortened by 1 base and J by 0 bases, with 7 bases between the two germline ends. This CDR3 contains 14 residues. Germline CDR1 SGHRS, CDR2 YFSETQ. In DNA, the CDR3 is TGCGCCAGCAGCTTGAGGCAGTTGAACACTGAAGCTTTCTTT. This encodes CASSLRQLNTEAFF.

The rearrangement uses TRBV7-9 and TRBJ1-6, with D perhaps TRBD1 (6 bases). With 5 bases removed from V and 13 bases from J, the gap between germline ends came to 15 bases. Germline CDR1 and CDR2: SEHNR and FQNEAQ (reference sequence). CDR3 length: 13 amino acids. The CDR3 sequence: CASSQDADRPLHF. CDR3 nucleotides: TGTGCCAGCAGCCAGGACGCCGACAGGCCCCTCCACTTT.

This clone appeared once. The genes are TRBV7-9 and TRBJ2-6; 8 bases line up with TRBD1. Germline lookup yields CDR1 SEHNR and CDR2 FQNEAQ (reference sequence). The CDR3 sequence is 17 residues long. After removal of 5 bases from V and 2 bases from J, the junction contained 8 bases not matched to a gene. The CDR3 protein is CASSPGQGRAGANVLTF. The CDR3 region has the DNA TGTGCCAGCAGCCCTGGACAGGGACGGGCTGGGGCCAACGTCCTGACTTTC. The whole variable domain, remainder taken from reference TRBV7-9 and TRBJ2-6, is DTGVSQNPRHKITKRGQNVTFRCDPISEHNRLYWYRQTLGQGPEFLTYFQNEAQLEKSRLLSDRFSAERPKGSFSTLEIQRTEQGDSAMYLCASSPGQGRAGANVLTFGAGSRLTVL.

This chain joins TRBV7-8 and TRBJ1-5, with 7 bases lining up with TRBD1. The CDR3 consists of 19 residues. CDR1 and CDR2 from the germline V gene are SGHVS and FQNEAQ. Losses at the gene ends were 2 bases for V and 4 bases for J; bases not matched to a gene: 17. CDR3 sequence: CASSLLSRPGTANNQPQHF. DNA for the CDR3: TGTGCCAGCAGCTTACTCTCACGACCCGGGACAGCCAATAATCAGCCCCAGCATTTT.

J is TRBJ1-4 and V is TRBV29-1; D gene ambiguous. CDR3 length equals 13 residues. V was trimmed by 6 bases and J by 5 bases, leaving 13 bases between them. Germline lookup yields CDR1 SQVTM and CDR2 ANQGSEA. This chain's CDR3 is CSVLTGGNEKLFF. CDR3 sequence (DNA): TGCAGCGTCCTGACGGGAGGAAATGAAAAACTGTTTTTT.

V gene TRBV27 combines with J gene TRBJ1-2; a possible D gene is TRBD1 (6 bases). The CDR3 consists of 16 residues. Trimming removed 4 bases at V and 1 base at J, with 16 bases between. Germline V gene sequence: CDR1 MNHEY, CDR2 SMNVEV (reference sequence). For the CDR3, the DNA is TGTGCCAGCAGTTACTTGACAGGAACTCTTAACTATGGCTACACCTTC. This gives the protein CASSYLTGTLNYGYTF.

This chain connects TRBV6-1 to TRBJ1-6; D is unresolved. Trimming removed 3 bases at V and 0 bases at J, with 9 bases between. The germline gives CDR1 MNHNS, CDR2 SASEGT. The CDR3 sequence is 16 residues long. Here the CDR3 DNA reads TGTGCCAGCAGTGATCGGTGGAGCTCCTATAATTCACCCCTCCACTTT. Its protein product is CASSDRWSSYNSPLHF.

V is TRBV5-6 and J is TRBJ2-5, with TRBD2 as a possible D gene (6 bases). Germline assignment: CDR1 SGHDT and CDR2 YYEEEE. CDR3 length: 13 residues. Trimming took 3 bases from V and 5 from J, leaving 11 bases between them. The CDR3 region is CASSSTAGETQYF. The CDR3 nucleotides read TGTGCCAGCAGCTCCACGGCGGGGGAGACCCAGTACTTC.

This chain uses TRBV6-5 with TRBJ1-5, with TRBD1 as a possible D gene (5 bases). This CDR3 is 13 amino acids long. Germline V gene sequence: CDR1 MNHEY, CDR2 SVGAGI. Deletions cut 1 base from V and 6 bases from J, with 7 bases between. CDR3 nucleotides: TGTGCCAGCAGTTACTTCGGGGGTCAGCCCCAGCATTTT. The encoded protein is CASSYFGGQPQHF.

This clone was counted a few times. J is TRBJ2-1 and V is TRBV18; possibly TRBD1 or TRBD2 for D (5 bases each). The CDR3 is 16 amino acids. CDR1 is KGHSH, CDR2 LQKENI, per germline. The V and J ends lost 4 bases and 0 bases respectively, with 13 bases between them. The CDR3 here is CASSLGTSSSYNEQFF. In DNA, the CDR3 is TGTGCCAGCTCACTCGGGACGTCGAGCTCCTACAATGAGCAGTTCTTC.

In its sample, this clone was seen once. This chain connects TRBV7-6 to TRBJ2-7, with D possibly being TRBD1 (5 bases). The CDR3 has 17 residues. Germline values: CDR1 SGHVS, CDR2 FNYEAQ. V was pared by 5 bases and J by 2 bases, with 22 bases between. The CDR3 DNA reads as TGTGCCAGCAGCCCACAAAGGAGTCAGGGCGAGCCCTACGAGCAGTACTTC. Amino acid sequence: CASSPQRSQGEPYEQYF.

CDR3 DNA sequence: TGTGCCAGCAGTTACAGGAGATTAGGTGAAAAACTGTTTTTT. Its protein is CASSYRRLGEKLFF. The V call is TRBV6-5, the J call TRBJ1-4; no reliable D call. CDR3 length: 14 residues. V shed 2 bases and J shed 7 bases, with 11 bases lying between them. CDR1 and CDR2 (germline): MNHEY, SVGAGI.

CDR3 region: CASSATWGAGNTIYF. The CDR3 DNA reads TGTGCCAGCAGCGCCACGTGGGGGGCCGGAAACACCATATATTTT. The rearrangement links TRBV9 to TRBJ1-3, with D possibly matching TRBD1 (6 bases). Per the germline V gene, CDR1 is SGDLS and CDR2 is YYNGEE. The V end was cut by 3 bases, the J end by 4 bases, with 14 bases between. CDR3 length equals 15 residues.

CDR3 sequence (DNA): TGCAGCGTCTCGACAGGGGGAACCTACGAGCAGTACTTC. As protein: CSVSTGGTYEQYF. The J gene is TRBJ2-7, the V gene TRBV29-1, with TRBD1 matching 9 bases. The CDR3 has 13 amino acids. The V and J ends lost 6 bases and 2 bases, in that order; junction bases with no gene match: 5. Germline-derived CDR1 and CDR2 are SQVTM and ANQGSEA.

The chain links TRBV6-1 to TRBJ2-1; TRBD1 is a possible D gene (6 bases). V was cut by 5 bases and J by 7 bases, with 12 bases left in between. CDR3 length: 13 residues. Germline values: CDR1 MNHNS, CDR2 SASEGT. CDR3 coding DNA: TGTGCCAGCAGTTTACAGGGTCAAAATGAGCAGTTCTTC. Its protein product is CASSLQGQNEQFF.

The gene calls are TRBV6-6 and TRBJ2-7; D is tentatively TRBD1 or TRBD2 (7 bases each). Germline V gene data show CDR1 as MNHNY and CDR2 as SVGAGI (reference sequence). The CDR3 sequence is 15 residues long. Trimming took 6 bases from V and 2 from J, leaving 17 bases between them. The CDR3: CASRLRQGGTYEQYF. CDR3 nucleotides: TGTGCCAGCAGATTGAGACAGGGAGGGACCTACGAGCAGTACTTC.

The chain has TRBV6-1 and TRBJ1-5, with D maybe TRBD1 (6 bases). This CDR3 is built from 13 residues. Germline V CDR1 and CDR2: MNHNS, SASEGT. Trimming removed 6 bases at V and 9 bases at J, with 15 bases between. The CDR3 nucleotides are TGTGCCAGCAGGGCCGACGGGGGCAGGCCCCAGCATTTT. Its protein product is CASRADGGRPQHF.

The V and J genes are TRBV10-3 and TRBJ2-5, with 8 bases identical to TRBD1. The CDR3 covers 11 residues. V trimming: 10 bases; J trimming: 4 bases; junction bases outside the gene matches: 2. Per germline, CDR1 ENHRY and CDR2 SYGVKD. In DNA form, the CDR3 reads TGTGCCACCGGACAGGGAGAGACCCAGTACTTC. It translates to CATGQGETQYF.

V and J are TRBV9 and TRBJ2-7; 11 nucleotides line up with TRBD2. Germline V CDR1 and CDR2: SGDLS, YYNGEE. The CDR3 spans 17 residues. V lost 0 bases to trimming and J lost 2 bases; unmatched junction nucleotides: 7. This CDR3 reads CASSVGPGTSGAYEQYF. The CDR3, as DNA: TGTGCCAGCAGCGTAGGCCCCGGGACTAGCGGAGCCTACGAGCAGTACTTC.

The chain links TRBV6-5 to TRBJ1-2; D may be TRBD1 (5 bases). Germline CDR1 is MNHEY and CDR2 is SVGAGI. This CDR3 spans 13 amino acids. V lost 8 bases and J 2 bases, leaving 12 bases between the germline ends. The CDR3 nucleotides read TGTGCCAGCTCCATTGGGGGAAACTATGGCTACACCTTC. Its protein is CASSIGGNYGYTF.

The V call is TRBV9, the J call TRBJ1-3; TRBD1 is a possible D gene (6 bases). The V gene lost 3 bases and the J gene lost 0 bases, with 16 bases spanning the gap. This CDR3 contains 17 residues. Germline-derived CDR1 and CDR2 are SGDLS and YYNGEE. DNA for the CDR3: TGTGCCAGCAGCGCGGGAGGGGGACGGAGCTCTGGAAACACCATATATTTT. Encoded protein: CASSAGGGRSSGNTIYF.

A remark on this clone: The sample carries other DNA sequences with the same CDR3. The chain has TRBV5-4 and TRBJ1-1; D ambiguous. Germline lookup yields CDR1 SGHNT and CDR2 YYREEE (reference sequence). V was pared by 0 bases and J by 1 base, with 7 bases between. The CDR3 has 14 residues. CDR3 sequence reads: CASSLGGRNTEAFF. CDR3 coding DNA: TGTGCCAGCAGCTTGGGTGGTAGGAACACTGAAGCTTTCTTT.

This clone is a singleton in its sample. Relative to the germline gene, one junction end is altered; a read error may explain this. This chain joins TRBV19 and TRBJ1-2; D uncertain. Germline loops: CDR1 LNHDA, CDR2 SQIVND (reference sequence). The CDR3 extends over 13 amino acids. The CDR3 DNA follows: TGTGCCAGTGGTATCAACCAGGCCTATGGCTACACCTTC. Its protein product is CASGINQAYGYTF.

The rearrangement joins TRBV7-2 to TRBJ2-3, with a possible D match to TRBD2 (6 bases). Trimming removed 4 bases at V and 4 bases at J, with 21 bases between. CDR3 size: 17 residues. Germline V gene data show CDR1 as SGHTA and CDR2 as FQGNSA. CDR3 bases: TGTGCCAGCAGCTCGAAACTCCGACTAGTATTTGCAGATACGCAGTATTTT. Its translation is CASSSKLRLVFADTQYF.

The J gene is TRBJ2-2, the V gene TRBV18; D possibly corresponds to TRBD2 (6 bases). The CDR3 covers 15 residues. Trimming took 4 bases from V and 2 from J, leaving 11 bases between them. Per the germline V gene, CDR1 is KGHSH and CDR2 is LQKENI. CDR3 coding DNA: TGTGCCAGCTCACGGAGCGGGTCCAACACCGGGGAGCTGTTTTTT. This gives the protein CASSRSGSNTGELFF.

The CDR3 is CAWSGGTDFEKLFF. Written as DNA, the CDR3 is TGTGCCTGGAGTGGGGGAACAGATTTTGAAAAACTGTTTTTT. V and J are TRBV30 and TRBJ1-4, with no clear D. This CDR3 has 14 amino acids. Germline loops: CDR1 GTSNPN, CDR2 SVGIG (reference sequence). Trimming removed 1 base at V and 7 bases at J, with 13 bases between.